This T cell receptor (beta chain) was observed in a study of Graves' ophthalmopathy and Graves' hyperthyroidism (dated by TCRdb to 2016 to 2019). With respect to the entire study: Peripheral blood was collected at initial diagnosis, before any treatment. The roughly 94 discovery patients were randomly divided into training and test sets at a 7:3 ratio. To explore V-J signatures that distinguish ophthalmopathy from hyperthyroidism, a discovery set of 100 patients was enrolled, made up of around 44 with ophthalmopathy and roughly 57 with stable hyperthyroidism. To tell Graves' ophthalmopathy apart from Graves' hyperthyroidism, and to predict which patients would progress to ophthalmopathy, the study relied on TCR beta repertoire signatures. An independent validation cohort was composed of 18 hyperthyroidism patients and over 15 patients who later progressed from hyperthyroidism to ophthalmopathy. After sampling, hyperthyroidism patients received methimazole starting at 30 mg daily, and ophthalmopathy patients received high-dose intravenous methylprednisolone. In a handful of hyperthyroidism patients, the T-cell repertoire of thyroid tissue was compared with the T-cell repertoire of blood. In total, over 130 blood samples were TCR-sequenced: approximately 42 ophthalmopathy, roughly 80 hyperthyroidism and about 17 hyperthyroidism-to-ophthalmopathy patients.

About this clonotype itself: The clone's antigen remains unknown. The input lacks base qualities; no much larger clone sits a single base away.

Measured from the cysteine to the phenylalanine, the CDR3 is 11 residues long. The sequence is cut down to CDR3 DNA, 33 bases in frame from base 1. V drops 0 bases and J drops 7 bases, leaving 3 bases in between. CDR1 and CDR2 are drawn from the germline V gene: MGHRA, YSYEKL. Broader findings and caveats from the paper: Among expanded thyroid clonotypes with frequency above 0.001, most also showed up in blood, which suggests that blood repertoires may reflect the thyroid immune response. Ophthalmopathy was separated from stable hyperthyroidism by the 13-signature model with more than 85% sensitivity and roughly 82% specificity in cross-validation and with 80%/75% in the test set. In validation, the model predicted ophthalmopathy progression with 55% to 71% sensitivity and 72% to 80% specificity; approximately 12 predicted patients were CT-confirmed with GO in a median of about 6.2 months. No statistical method was used to set the sample size in advance, and the investigators knew which group each participant was assigned to.

Stable hyperthyroidism was defined as no progression to ophthalmopathy within 18 months of follow-up. Hyperthyroidism patients were newly diagnosed, with disease duration under 2 months, and aged 18 to 65 years. Patients with other autoimmune diseases, uncontrolled infections, pregnancy or lactation were excluded. Diagnosis relied on clinical symptoms, serum thyroxine, TRAb, thyroid ultrasound and orbital computed tomography. Using Ficoll-Paque density gradient centrifugation, PBMCs were isolated from 9 to 10 ml of fresh peripheral blood. Trizol reagent was used to extract the total RNA, and its quality was then checked on an Agilent 2100 Bioanalyzer. TCR beta CDR3 regions were amplified from RNA transcripts for repertoire sequencing. The first round of RT-PCR was done with HTBI primers and the Qiagen OneStep RT-PCR kit, and was followed by a second round of multiplex PCR, then size selection and purification. Libraries were sequenced paired-end with 100 bp reads on an Illumina HiSeq2000. Concerning the study's data processing: SOAPnuke was used for read processing, and reads with adapters, uncalled bases, a mean Phred below 15, or no exact constant-primer or identifier match were discarded. COPE v1.2.5 was used to merge high-quality paired reads. Each unique nucleotide sequence was defined as a clonotype, and clonotypes were aligned to IMGT TRB V, D and J references with MiTCR v1.1. The analysis was limited to V-J combinations with a frequency above 0.0001, which together covered about 99% of the repertoires. For each V-J combination, a TCR clonal expansion and chaos score was defined as the ratio of F50 clonal expansion to chaos observed in the TCRdist matrix. Welch's t-statistics and random forest were used to narrow the features down to around 12 V-J combinations, which were then fed into a naive Bayes classifier. Thyroid-blood repertoire similarity was quantified with the Morisita-Horn index. TCRdb handled the public reads itself, with Q25 trimming in fastp and clone calling in MiXCR, and kept productive beta chains. Every distinct CDR3 protein forms one entry, paired with its most common genes and DNA. The V and J calls, along with clone size, are taken from TCRdb and not from the paper's own processing. Across this sample there are 300,000 to 500,000 distinct CDR3 sequences, with 15% seen only once. The top ten clones comprise approximately 7% of the sample.

The specimen was peripheral blood. The rearranged chain carries TRBV4-1 and TRBJ1-1, with the D gene uncertain. This clonotype originated in a woman aged 18-29 years with stable Graves' hyperthyroidism. Donor details come from another sample of the same person, matched by shared clones. The nucleotides are TGCGCCAGCAGCCAAGACTTTGAAGCTTTCTTT. Translated, it gives CASSQDFEAFF.